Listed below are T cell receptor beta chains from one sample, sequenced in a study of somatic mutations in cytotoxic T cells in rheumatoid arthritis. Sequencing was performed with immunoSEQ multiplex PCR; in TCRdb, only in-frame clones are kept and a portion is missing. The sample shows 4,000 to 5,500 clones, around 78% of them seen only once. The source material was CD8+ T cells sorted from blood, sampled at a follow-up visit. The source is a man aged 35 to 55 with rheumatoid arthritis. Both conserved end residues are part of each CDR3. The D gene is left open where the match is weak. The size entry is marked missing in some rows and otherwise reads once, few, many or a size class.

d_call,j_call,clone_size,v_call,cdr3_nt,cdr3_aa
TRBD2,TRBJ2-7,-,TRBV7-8,TGTGCCAGCAGCTTCGGACTAGCGGTATCCTACGAGCAGTACTTC,CASSFGLAVSYEQYF
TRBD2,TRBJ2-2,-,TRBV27,TGTGCCAGCAGTTTTCGTACTAGCGGGAGGACCAACACCGGGGAGCTGTTTTTT,CASSFRTSGRTNTGELFF
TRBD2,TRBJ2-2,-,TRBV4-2,TGTGCCAGCAGCTCCCGTCAGGTCGGGAGGGACACCGGGGAGCTGTTTTTT,CASSSRQVGRDTGELFF
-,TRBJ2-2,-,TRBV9,TGTGCCAGCAGCGAGAAGGCCGGGGAGCTGTTTTTT,CASSEKAGELFF
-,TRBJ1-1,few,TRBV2,TGTGCCAGCAGTGTCGGGAACACTGAAGCTTTCTTT,CASSVGNTEAFF
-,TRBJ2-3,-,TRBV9,TGTGCCAGCAGCGTAGAGAGTATCACAGATACGCAGTATTTT,CASSVESITDTQYF
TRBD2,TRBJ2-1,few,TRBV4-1,TGCGCCAGCAGCCCGCGGCGGGAGGGCCCCTACAATGAGCAGTTCTTC,CASSPRREGPYNEQFF
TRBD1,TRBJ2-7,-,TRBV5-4,TGTGCCAGCAGCTTGGTAGGAACAGGGGGATCCGAGCAGTACTTC,CASSLVGTGGSEQYF
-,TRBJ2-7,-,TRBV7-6,TGTGCCAGCAGCGCTGGACCAAACTACGAGCAGTACTTC,CASSAGPNYEQYF
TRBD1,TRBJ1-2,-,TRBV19,TGTGCCAGTAGTACAGGGGGCAACGGCTACACCTTC,CASSTGGNGYTF
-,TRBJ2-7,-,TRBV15,TGTGCCACCAGCAGAGATTGGGGGAGCTCCTACGAGCAGTACTTC,CATSRDWGSSYEQYF
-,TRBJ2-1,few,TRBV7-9,TGTGCCAGCGCCCATAGCGAGAGCTCCTACAATGAGCAGTTCTTC,CASAHSESSYNEQFF
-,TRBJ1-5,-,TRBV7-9,TGTGCCAGCAGCGTAGGATATAGCAATCAGCCCCAGCATTTT,CASSVGYSNQPQHF
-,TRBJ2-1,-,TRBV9,TGTGCCAGCAGCCCCTTTGGGGGTGAGCAGTTCTTC,CASSPFGGEQFF
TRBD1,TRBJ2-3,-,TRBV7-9,TGTGCCAGCATCCCGGACAGGGGGCATTCGGATACGCAGTATTTT,CASIPDRGHSDTQYF
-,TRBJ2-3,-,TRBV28,TGTGCCAGCAGTTTATGGGTCCGGGGGCCTAGCACAGATACGCAGTATTTT,CASSLWVRGPSTDTQYF
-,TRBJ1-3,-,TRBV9,TGTGCGTGGGGACACGTCGATTCTGGAAACACCATATATTTT,CAWGHVDSGNTIYF
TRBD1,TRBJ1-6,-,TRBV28,TGTGCCAGCAGTCCTACAGGGGGCGCGGGATCACCCCTCCACTTT,CASSPTGGAGSPLHF
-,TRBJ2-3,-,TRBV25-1,TGTGCCAGCAGTGAACTCGGTGTATATACGCAGTATTTT,CASSELGVYTQYF
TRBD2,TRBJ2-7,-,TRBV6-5,TGTGCCAGCAGTTACGCTAGCGGGAGTAACGAGCAGTACTTC,CASSYASGSNEQYF
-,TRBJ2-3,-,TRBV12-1,TGTGCCAGCAGCGCACAGCTGACAGTAGCTCTTCCGCAGTATTTT,CASSAQLTVALPQYF
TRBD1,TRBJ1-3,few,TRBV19,TGTGCCAGTACCTTCGGGGGACAGTACTCTGGAAACACCATATATTTT,CASTFGGQYSGNTIYF
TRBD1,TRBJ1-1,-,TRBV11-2,TGTGCCAGCAGCTTAGATTGGTTGACAGGGGGCGTATTGAACACTGAAGCTTTCTTT,CASSLDWLTGGVLNTEAFF
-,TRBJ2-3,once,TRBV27,TGTGCCAGCAGTGCCAAGACCGGTGTCCCTACAGATACGCAGTATTTT,CASSAKTGVPTDTQYF
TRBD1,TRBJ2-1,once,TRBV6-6,TGTGCCAGCAGTTACTCTTTTGGGACAGGGCTGTTCTTC,CASSYSFGTGLFF
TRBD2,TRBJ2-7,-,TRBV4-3,TGCGCCAGCAGCCAAGACGATAGCGGGGCCCCCTACGAGCAGTACTTC,CASSQDDSGAPYEQYF
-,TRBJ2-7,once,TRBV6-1,TGTGCCAGCAGTGAACGGGTTGACGGAACGGACTACGAGCAGTACTTC,CASSERVDGTDYEQYF
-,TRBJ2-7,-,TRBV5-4,TGTGCCAGCAGCCTGAAATACGCGTACGAGCAGTACTTC,CASSLKYAYEQYF
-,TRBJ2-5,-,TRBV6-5,TGTGCCAGCAGATTAACAGGGACCCAAGAGACCCAGTACTTC,CASRLTGTQETQYF
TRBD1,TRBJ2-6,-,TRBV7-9,TGTGCCAGCAGCGTACAGGGGACGGTTAACCCCTCTGGGGCCAACGTCCTGACTTTC,CASSVQGTVNPSGANVLTF
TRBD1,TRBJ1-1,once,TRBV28,TGTGCCAGCACCTCTGAGGGGGCTAACATGAACACTGAAGCTTTCTTT,CASTSEGANMNTEAFF
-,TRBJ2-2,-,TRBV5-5,TGTGCCAGCAGCTTGGCGCGTCTTCACACCGGGGAGCTGTTTTTT,CASSLARLHTGELFF
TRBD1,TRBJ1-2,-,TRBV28,TGTGCCAGCAGCCTACAGGGGATCGGCTATGGCTACACCTTC,CASSLQGIGYGYTF
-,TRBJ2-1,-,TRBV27,TGTGCCAGCAGGCCACAAACTAGGAGGAGTCCCTACAATGAGCAGTTCTTC,CASRPQTRRSPYNEQFF
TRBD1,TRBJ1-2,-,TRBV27,TGTGCCAGCAGGACAGGGTATGATGGCTACACCTTC,CASRTGYDGYTF
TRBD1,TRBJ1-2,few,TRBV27,TGTGCCAGCAGTTCAGGGGGCATGGTCTATGGCTACACCTTC,CASSSGGMVYGYTF
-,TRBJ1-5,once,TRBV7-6,TGTGCCAGAAGGCCGGGACACCGATGTAGGTGCAATCAGCCCCAGCATTTT,CARRPGHRCRCNQPQHF
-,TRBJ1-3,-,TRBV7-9,TGTGCCAGCAGCTCCCCCCAGGATTCTGGAAACACCATATATTTT,CASSSPQDSGNTIYF
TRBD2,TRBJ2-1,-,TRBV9,TGTGCCAGCAGCGTAGCGGGAGGGGGCTACAATGAGCAGTTCTTC,CASSVAGGGYNEQFF
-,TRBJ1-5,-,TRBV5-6,TGTGCCAGCAGCTTGGGGCAGACCCCACAGCCCCAGCATTTT,CASSLGQTPQPQHF
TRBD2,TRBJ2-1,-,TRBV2,TGTGCCAGCAGTGGGGCTAGCGGGAGCTATTGGCAGTTCTTC,CASSGASGSYWQFF
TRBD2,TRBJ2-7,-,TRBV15,TGTGCCACCAGCCGGACTAGCGGCTCCTACGAGCAGTACTTC,CATSRTSGSYEQYF
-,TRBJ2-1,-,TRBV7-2,TGTGCCACCCAAGGGAGCATTGAGCAGTTCTTC,CATQGSIEQFF
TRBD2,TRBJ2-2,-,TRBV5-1,TGCGCCAGCAAGCTGGCGGGAGGGCTCACCGGGGAGCTGTTTTTT,CASKLAGGLTGELFF
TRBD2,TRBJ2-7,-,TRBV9,TGTGCCAGCAGCGTGGCCCTAGCGGGAGGGCCCCTCGAGCAGTACTTC,CASSVALAGGPLEQYF
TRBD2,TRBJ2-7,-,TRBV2,TGTGCCAGCGAAAGGACTAGCGGGATTTACGAGCAGTACTTC,CASERTSGIYEQYF
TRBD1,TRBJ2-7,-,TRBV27,TGTGCCAGCAGTTTATGCCCGGGACAGATAGTCTCCTACGAGCAGTACTTC,CASSLCPGQIVSYEQYF